This TCR beta chain was profiled in a study of Graves' ophthalmopathy and Graves' hyperthyroidism. As the template, RNA transcripts were used to amplify TCR beta CDR3 regions. First-round RT-PCR with HTBI primers preceded a second-round multiplex PCR. TCRdb reprocessed the multiplex PCR reads via MiXCR and lists one record per CDR3 protein. The repertoire holds hundreds of thousands of distinct CDR3 sequences, with about a fifth as singletons. Note on this clonotype: Its cognate antigen is unknown.

Broader study findings: Blood also held most thyroid clonotypes expanded above 0.001 frequency.

The TCR sequence derives from a young woman with stable Graves' hyperthyroidism. Some clones in this sample may be carry-over from other donors' samples. The sequenced sample was peripheral blood.

CDR3 DNA: TGTGCCAGCAGTTACAGGGGGAGTATGGTCTACACCTTC. This codes for CASSYRGSMVYTF. This sequence joins TRBV6-5 and TRBJ1-2; D perhaps matches TRBD1 (6 bases). The germline CDR1 and CDR2 sequences are MNHEY and SVGAGI. CDR3 length: 13 residues. V dropped 2 bases and J dropped 10 bases, with 14 bases sitting between them.